Below, one TCR beta chain is given with its context. In the original processing: Reference gene primer amplification in the assay estimated nucleated cell counts. Assay: immunoSEQ multiplex PCR; the TCRdb copy retains only in-frame clones and omits some. Clonal size and the V and J genes are those of that table, whereas D and trimming came from the DNA. The sample has 150,000 to 200,000 clones, over 80% seen once. The data originate from a study of blood T cell repertoires in COVID-19. For the study at large: COVID-19 samples collected from the United States, Italy and Spain covered acute and convalescent phases. T cells, B-cell-depleted T cells, or PBMCs provided the cDNA or gDNA that served as material.

Germline loops: CDR1 LNHDA, CDR2 SQIVND (reference sequence). CDR3 length: 16 residues. Trimming removed 8 bases from V and 4 bases from J; junction bases left unmatched: 12. This chain connects TRBV19 to TRBJ1-1; 11 bases map to TRBD1. The material sequenced was peripheral blood. This TCR came from a woman of 80 years or more with active or convalescent COVID-19. The CDR3 DNA follows: TGTGCCAGTCGCCAAGGGGACAGGGGGGTGGTCACTGAAGCTTTCTTT. As protein: CASRQGDRGVVTEAFF.